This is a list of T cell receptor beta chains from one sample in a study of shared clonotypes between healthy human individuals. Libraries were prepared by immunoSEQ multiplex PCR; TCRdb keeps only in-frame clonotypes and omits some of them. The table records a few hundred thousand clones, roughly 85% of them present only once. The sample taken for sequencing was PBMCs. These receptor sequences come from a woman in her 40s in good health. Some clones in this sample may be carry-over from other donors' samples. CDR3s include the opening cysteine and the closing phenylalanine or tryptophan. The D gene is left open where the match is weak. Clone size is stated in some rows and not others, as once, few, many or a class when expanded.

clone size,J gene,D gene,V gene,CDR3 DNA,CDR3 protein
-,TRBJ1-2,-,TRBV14,TGTGCCAGCAGCCAAGCCGGGTGGCAGACCTATGGCTACACCTTC,CASSQAGWQTYGYTF
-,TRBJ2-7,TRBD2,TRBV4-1,TGCGCCAGCAGCCAGGCAATAGCGGGGGCCTACGAGCAGTACTTC,CASSQAIAGAYEQYF
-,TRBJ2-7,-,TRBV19,TGTGCCAGTAGTACCGGACACCCACCCTCACCCTACGAGCAGTACTTC,CASSTGHPPSPYEQYF
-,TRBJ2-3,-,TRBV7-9,TGTGCCAGCAGCCAAAGGGCCAGGGCAGACACAGATACGCAGTATTTT,CASSQRARADTDTQYF
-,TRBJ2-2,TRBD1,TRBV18,TGTGCCAGCTCAGCGACAGGGGGAGACACCGGGGAGCTGTTTTTT,CASSATGGDTGELFF
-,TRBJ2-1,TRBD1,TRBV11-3,TGTGCCAGCAGCTCGGGACAGGACTACAATGAGCAGTTCTTC,CASSSGQDYNEQFF
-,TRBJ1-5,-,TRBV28,TGTGCCAGCAGGCCCCCGGGCCCTATTGGTTTGCAGCCCCAGCATTTT,CASRPPGPIGLQPQHF
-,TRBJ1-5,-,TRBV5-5,TGTGCCAGCAGTGACTGGAGCAATCAGCCCCAGCATTTT,CASSDWSNQPQHF
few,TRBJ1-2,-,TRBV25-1,TGTGCCAGCAGTGTTTATGGTTATGGCTACACCTTC,CASSVYGYGYTF
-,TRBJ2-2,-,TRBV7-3,TGTGCCAGCAGCTTAACGTTTGGCAGCACCGGGGAGCTGTTTTTT,CASSLTFGSTGELFF
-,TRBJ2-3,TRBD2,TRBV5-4,TGTGCCAGCAGCATAGGACTAGCAGAGGCAGATACGCAGTATTTT,CASSIGLAEADTQYF
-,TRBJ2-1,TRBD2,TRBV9,TGTGCCAGCAGCGTAGTATGGGTAGCGGGAGACCACAATGAGCAGTTCTTC,CASSVVWVAGDHNEQFF
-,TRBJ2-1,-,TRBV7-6,TGTGCCAGCAGTTCAGGAGCCTACAATGAGCAGTTCTTC,CASSSGAYNEQFF
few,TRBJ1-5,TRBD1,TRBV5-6,TGTGCCAGCAGCTCCCGGGACAGGGGAAGCAATCAGCCCCAGCATTTT,CASSSRDRGSNQPQHF
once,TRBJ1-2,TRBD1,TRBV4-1,TGCGCCAGCAGCCAACCCGGGGGACAGCGGGCCTCCCGCGGCTACACCTTC,CASSQPGGQRASRGYTF
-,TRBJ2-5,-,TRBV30,TGTGCCTGGAGTGTGCGGGTACAAGAGACCCAGTACTTC,CAWSVRVQETQYF
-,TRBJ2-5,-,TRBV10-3,TGTGCCATCGGAGAGCACTACCAAGAGACCCAGTACTTC,CAIGEHYQETQYF
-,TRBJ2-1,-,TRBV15,TGTGCCACCAGCAGAGATAGCAAGCCCAATGAGCAGTTCTTC,CATSRDSKPNEQFF
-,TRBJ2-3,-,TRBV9,TGTGCCAGCAGCGCTGAGCAGAGCACAGATACGCAGTATTTT,CASSAEQSTDTQYF
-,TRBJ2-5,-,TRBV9,TGTGCCAGCAGCGTAGGTGGGGGTCGAGAGACCCAGTACTTC,CASSVGGGRETQYF
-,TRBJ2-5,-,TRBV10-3,TGTGCCATGCCGTCTAAAGAGACCCAGTACTTC,CAMPSKETQYF
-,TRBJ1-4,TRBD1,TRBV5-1,TGCGCCAGCAGCTTGGCCGGAACAGGGGCTAATGAAAAACTGTTTTTT,CASSLAGTGANEKLFF